The next 26 T cell receptor beta chains were all read from a single sample in a study of long-term antiretroviral therapy in people with HIV. An immunoSEQ assay, version v3.0, was performed at survey level. Using immunoSEQ multiplex PCR, the repertoire was profiled, and TCRdb retains in-frame clones only, with some absent. The sample shows about 27,000 clones, roughly 80% of them seen only once. Sequencing used unsorted PBMCs, obtained 3 years after starting antiretroviral therapy. The receptors shown here come from a man in his forties with HIV.

Of note for this clone: Other DNA sequences in the same sample also yield this CDR3. V and J are TRBV6-5 and TRBJ1-2, with 10 bases lining up with TRBD1. Germline-derived CDR1 and CDR2 are MNHEY and SVGAGI. The CDR3 runs to 14 residues. Trimming at V came to 5 bases and at J to 6 bases, leaving 6 bases not matched to a gene. CDR3 nucleotide sequence: TGTGCCAGCAGTAATTCCGGGACAGGGGATGGCTACACCTTC. Translated, it gives CASSNSGTGDGYTF.

The chain employs TRBV9 and TRBJ2-2; 15 bases line up with TRBD2. Germline V gives CDR1 SGDLS, CDR2 YYNGEE. The CDR3 runs 17 residues. J gave up 5 bases and V 4 bases, and 6 bases lay outside the gene matches. For the CDR3, the DNA is TGTGCCAGCAGCTTTGGACTAGCGGGGGGGCTTACCGGGGAGCTGTTTTTT. Protein product: CASSFGLAGGLTGELFF.

V and J are TRBV27 and TRBJ2-7; 7 positions match TRBD2. The CDR3 consists of 15 residues. The V gene end was trimmed by 2 bases and the J gene end by 2 bases; junction bases not matched to a gene: 6. CDR1 and CDR2 from the germline V gene are MNHEY and SMNVEV (reference sequence). The CDR3 region is CASSLGGGTTYEQYF. The CDR3 DNA reads TGTGCCAGCAGTTTAGGGGGGGGGACTACCTACGAGCAGTACTTC.

The chain recombines TRBV11-1 with TRBJ1-1; maybe TRBD1 (5 bases). Germline V gives CDR1 SGHAT, CDR2 FQDESV (reference sequence). This CDR3 has 16 residues. V was shortened by 5 bases and J by 5 bases, with 21 bases between the two germline ends. CDR3 sequence reads: CASSRGSGPGGTEAFF. The CDR3 coding sequence is TGTGCCAGCAGCCGAGGGTCGGGACCCGGAGGGACTGAAGCTTTCTTT.

The V gene is TRBV5-1, the J gene TRBJ2-2, with D possibly being TRBD2 (7 bases). V was shortened by 6 bases and J by 4 bases, with 16 bases between the two germline ends. The CDR3 spans 15 residues. CDR1 is SGHRS, CDR2 YFSETQ, per germline. The chain's CDR3 is CASNLGGLGTGELFF. The CDR3 DNA follows: TGCGCCAGCAACCTCGGGGGGCTCGGCACCGGGGAGCTGTTTTTT.

The chain recombines TRBV5-4 with TRBJ1-1, with a possible D match to TRBD1 (5 bases). V lost 1 base and J 5 bases, leaving 12 bases between the germline ends. Germline loops: CDR1 SGHNT, CDR2 YYREEE (reference sequence). This CDR3 spans 14 amino acids. The DNA of the CDR3 is TGTGCCAGCAGCTTGATTCAGGGAGGGACTGAAGCTTTCTTT. It specifies CASSLIQGGTEAFF.

The V and J genes are TRBV27 and TRBJ2-7; 7 positions match TRBD1. Germline lookup yields CDR1 MNHEY and CDR2 SMNVEV (reference sequence). The CDR3 spans 12 residues. The trim removed 6 bases at V and 6 bases at J, leaving 5 bases unmatched. In DNA form, the CDR3 reads TGTGCCAGCAGGACAGGGCACGGCGAGCAGTACTTC. It translates to CASRTGHGEQYF.

The CDR3 DNA sequence: TGCGCCAGCAGCCCAACCGGGACAGGGGAAGAGACCCAGTACTTC. As protein: CASSPTGTGEETQYF. The chain uses TRBV5-1 and TRBJ2-5; 10 bases map to TRBD1. The CDR3 length is 15 residues. Germline assignment: CDR1 SGHRS and CDR2 YFSETQ. The ends lost 4 bases at V and 3 bases at J; junction bases unmatched: 6.

The chain has TRBV7-3 and TRBJ2-7; 8 nucleotides match TRBD2. The germline V gene has CDR1 SGHTA and CDR2 FQGTGA. The trim removed 5 bases at V and 5 bases at J, leaving 11 bases unmatched. This CDR3 has 15 amino acids. DNA for the CDR3: TGTGCCAGCAGCCTCGGACTAGCTCGTAGTGACGAGCAGTACTTC. Its protein product is CASSLGLARSDEQYF.

The gene calls are TRBV6-4 and TRBJ1-1; D call uncertain. CDR1 is MRHNA, CDR2 SNTAGT, per germline. The CDR3 has 14 residues. The V end was cut by 7 bases, the J end by 6 bases, with 18 bases between. The CDR3 region is CASKGTAAEAEAFF. In DNA form, the CDR3 reads TGTGCCAGCAAAGGAACAGCCGCGGAGGCTGAAGCTTTCTTT.

CDR3 amino acids: CASGPGTSGANEQYF. As DNA, the CDR3 is TGTGCCAGTGGGCCTGGGACTAGCGGGGCCAACGAGCAGTACTTC. The chain links TRBV19 to TRBJ2-7, with 13 bases fitting TRBD2. CDR1 and CDR2 from the germline V gene are LNHDA and SQIVND (reference sequence). This CDR3 spans 15 amino acids. V was pared by 8 bases and J by 5 bases, with 9 bases of the junction left unmatched.

This clone has more than one count but fewer than ten. The chain uses TRBV9 and TRBJ1-1, with a possible D match to TRBD1 (6 bases). The ends were cut back, 3 bases at V and 5 bases at J, with 17 bases in the middle. Per the germline V gene, CDR1 is SGDLS and CDR2 is YYNGEE. This CDR3 has 15 residues. CDR3 region: CASSGQDLWRTEAFF. DNA of the CDR3: TGTGCCAGCAGCGGACAGGATTTGTGGAGGACTGAAGCTTTCTTT. Using reference TRBV9 and TRBJ1-1 for the parts outside the CDR3, the full variable domain is DSGVTQTPKHLITATGQRVTLRCSPRSGDLSVYWYQQSLDQGLQFLIQYYNGEERAKGNILERFSAQQFPDLHSELNLSSLELGDSALYFCASSGQDLWRTEAFFGQGTRLTVV.

V and J are TRBV14 and TRBJ1-1; D not resolved. The CDR3 is made up of 12 amino acids. Germline V lookup: CDR1 SGHDN, CDR2 FVKESK. Trimming took off 0 bases at V and 10 bases at J, with 9 bases between the two ends. CDR3 region: CASSQDAAPAFF. The CDR3 DNA sequence: TGTGCCAGCAGCCAAGATGCCGCTCCAGCTTTCTTT.

J is TRBJ2-1 and V is TRBV19; a weak D match, TRBD2 (6 bases). V was shortened by 3 bases and J by 6 bases, with 15 bases between the two germline ends. The CDR3 loop spans 15 amino acids. CDR1 is LNHDA and CDR2 is SQIVND in the germline V gene (reference sequence). The CDR3 DNA reads as TGTGCCAGTAGTATCCCGGGAGCCATACGCAATGAGCAGTTCTTC. Amino acid sequence: CASSIPGAIRNEQFF.

V is TRBV11-2 and J is TRBJ1-1, with 7 positions matching TRBD1. This CDR3 has 15 residues. V shed 1 base and J 2 bases; nucleotides not matched to a gene: 4. Germline loops: CDR1 SGHAT, CDR2 FQNNGV. In DNA, the CDR3 is TGTGCCAGCAGCTTAGCGCCAGGGGGAAACACTGAAGCTTTCTTT. Residues: CASSLAPGGNTEAFF.

CDR3 region: CASSPRTGTYEQYF. The CDR3 DNA reads as TGTGCCAGCAGCCCTCGGACAGGGACCTACGAGCAGTACTTC. The V and J genes are TRBV7-9 and TRBJ2-7; 8 bases are shared with TRBD1. The ends lost 5 bases at V and 2 bases at J; junction bases unmatched: 5. Germline V gene lookup returns CDR1 SEHNR and CDR2 FQNEAQ (reference sequence). The CDR3 is 14 residues long.

By share, this clone counts as medium-sized. The rearrangement links TRBV6-5 to TRBJ1-2; D is uncertain. V was shortened by 1 base and J by 6 bases, with 18 bases between the two germline ends. This CDR3 comprises 16 residues. Per the germline V gene, CDR1 is MNHEY and CDR2 is SVGAGI. Written as DNA, the CDR3 is TGTGCCAGCAGTTACTACCCAGGTCGTTTTGTGAATGGCTACACCTTC. Its protein is CASSYYPGRFVNGYTF.

The chain is built from TRBV4-2 and TRBJ2-5, with D possibly being TRBD2 (7 bases). CDR1 is LGHNA, CDR2 YNFKEQ, per germline. Trimming stripped 1 base from V and 5 bases from J, with 14 bases between. CDR3 length: 15 residues. The CDR3 spells CASSQAEGGGETQYF. The CDR3 bases are TGTGCCAGCAGCCAAGCCGAGGGGGGGGGCGAGACCCAGTACTTC.

The chain has TRBV7-9 and TRBJ2-7; TRBD1 is a possible D gene (8 bases). V was cut by 6 bases and J by 0 bases, with 15 bases left in between. This CDR3 comprises 15 residues. Germline V gene lookup returns CDR1 SEHNR and CDR2 FQNEAQ (reference sequence). DNA of the CDR3: TGTGCCAGCAGTCCACAGGGGGGGAGCTCCTACGAGCAGTACTTC. Protein: CASSPQGGSSYEQYF.

The chain is built from TRBV7-3 and TRBJ2-5; TRBD1 matches at 7 bases. V lost 5 bases to trimming and J lost 5 bases; unmatched junction nucleotides: 8. The V gene's germline CDR1 is SGHTA and CDR2 FQGTGA. The CDR3 contains 14 residues. This CDR3 is CASSAGGWGETQYF. DNA for the CDR3: TGTGCCAGCAGCGCAGGGGGTTGGGGGGAGACCCAGTACTTC.

The CDR3 DNA sequence: TGTGCCAGCCTTTACGACTCTGGGGCCAACGTCCTGACTTTC. Translating gives CASLYDSGANVLTF. The chain has TRBV6-1 and TRBJ2-6, with unresolved D. Germline CDR1 MNHNS, CDR2 SASEGT. V was shortened by 8 bases and J by 0 bases, with 8 bases between the two germline ends. This CDR3 is 14 amino acids long.

V is TRBV19 and J is TRBJ1-1; perhaps TRBD1 as D (6 bases). The ends were cut back, 7 bases at V and 1 base at J, with 13 bases in the middle. This CDR3 region has 14 residues. Germline V gene lookup returns CDR1 LNHDA and CDR2 SQIVND (reference sequence). CDR3 sequence reads: CASIRGGPNTEAFF. In nucleotides, the CDR3 is TGTGCCAGTATTCGGGGGGGGCCGAACACTGAAGCTTTCTTT.

This clone was seen just once. The chain combines TRBV2 with TRBJ2-7; possible D gene TRBD1, 5 bases. The CDR3 contains 13 residues. Germline V gives CDR1 SNHLY, CDR2 FYNNEI. Trimming stripped 8 bases from V and 0 bases from J, with 11 bases between. In nucleotides, the CDR3 is TGTGCCAGCGGACACTCTCCCTCCTACGAGCAGTACTTC. As protein: CASGHSPSYEQYF.

J is TRBJ2-5 and V is TRBV29-1; D is tentatively TRBD1 or TRBD2 (5 bases each). The CDR3 has 14 amino acids. Germline V lookup: CDR1 SQVTM, CDR2 ANQGSEA. V was pared by 2 bases and J by 5 bases, with 15 bases between. CDR3 loop: CSVEQGGSGETQYF. CDR3 coding DNA: TGCAGCGTTGAACAGGGTGGTTCGGGGGAGACCCAGTACTTC.

V is TRBV4-2 and J is TRBJ2-2; either TRBD1 or TRBD2 may supply D (5 bases each). The CDR3 sequence is 17 residues long. Germline assignment: CDR1 LGHNA and CDR2 YNFKEQ. Trimming cost V 6 bases and J 1 base, with 18 bases left between them. This CDR3 is CASRGLAGTGNTGELFF. The CDR3 DNA reads as TGTGCCAGCAGGGGTCTGGCAGGGACGGGGAACACCGGGGAGCTGTTTTTT.

The CDR3 reads CASSWGLGTGELFF. The CDR3 bases are TGTGCCAGCAGCTGGGGGCTGGGTACCGGGGAGCTGTTTTTT. The chain carries TRBV7-7 and TRBJ2-2; possibly TRBD1 for D (6 bases). Germline-derived CDR1 and CDR2 are SSHAT and FNYEAQ (reference sequence). V gave up 4 bases and J gave up 5 bases, with 11 bases separating them. This CDR3 has 14 residues.